The 2 T cell receptor beta chains given below trace back to one sample, sequenced in a study of blood T cell repertoires in COVID-19. Sequencing was performed with immunoSEQ multiplex PCR; in TCRdb, only in-frame clones are kept and a portion is missing. The data show 120,000 or so clones, around 80% seen once. The sample comprised peripheral blood. Every receptor here comes from a man in his forties with active or convalescent COVID-19.

This chain connects TRBV19 to TRBJ2-1; the match to TRBD2 covers 9 bases. V shed 2 bases, J shed 7 bases, and the junction held 0 bases outside the gene matches. Germline V gene data show CDR1 as LNHDA and CDR2 as SQIVND (reference sequence). The CDR3 has 13 amino acids. CDR3 sequence: CASSISGGNEQFF. The DNA of the CDR3 is TGTGCCAGTAGTATAAGCGGGGGGAATGAGCAGTTCTTC.

V is TRBV5-1 and J is TRBJ2-2, with 9 bases aligning to TRBD1. V lost 3 bases and J lost 4; bases outside the gene matches: 4. CDR3 length equals 15 residues. Per germline, CDR1 SGHRS and CDR2 YFSETQ. CDR3 residues: CASSSGQGVTGELFF. Written as DNA, the CDR3 is TGCGCCAGCAGCTCGGGACAGGGTGTCACCGGGGAGCTGTTTTTT.